Sequencing of this T cell receptor beta chain was carried out in a study of blood T cell repertoires in COVID-19. Overall study: Samples came from the United States, Italy and Spain, spanning acute and convalescent COVID-19. T cells, B-cell-depleted T cells, or PBMCs supplied cDNA or gDNA.

The V and J ends lost 3 bases and 10 bases, in that order; junction bases with no gene match: 5. The CDR3 consists of 15 residues. Looked up from germline, CDR1 is MNHEY and CDR2 is SVGAGI. Clones were sequenced by immunoSEQ multiplex PCR, and TCRdb holds only the in-frame ones, with some missing. This sample yields 250,000 to 300,000 clones, of which less than 90% are seen a single time; less than 5% belongs to the top ten. The chain combines TRBV6-5 with TRBJ1-6; TRBD1 matches 11 bases. Sequencing input: peripheral blood. The origin of this receptor is a man in his 60s with acute or convalescent COVID-19. The CDR3 nucleotides read TGTGCCAGCAGTTATGGGACAGGGGGGCGGTCACCCCTCCACTTT. Its protein product is CASSYGTGGRSPLHF.